This TCR beta chain was sequenced in a study of beta chain features in type 1 diabetes. Findings and limits, study-wide: The study found moderately but significantly shorter TCRB CDR3s in all four CD4+ subsets of Type 1 diabetes patients.

This clone was detected a few times. Its antigen is undetermined. Isolated RNA was reverse transcribed in full, so expressed TCRB transcripts were sequenced. Generated by immunoSEQ multiplex PCR, the TCRdb table keeps only in-frame clones and is missing some. The sample carries some 660,000 clones, about 14% recorded once. This clonotype originated in a man aged 18 to 29 with type 1 diabetes. Sequencing used naive CD4+ T cells from blood.

The CDR3 reads CAWTRGRTTDTQYF. The DNA of the CDR3 is TGTGCCTGGACGCGGGGGCGTACCACAGATACGCAGTATTTT. The V call is TRBV30, the J call TRBJ2-3, with D perhaps TRBD2 (7 bases). V dropped 4 bases and J dropped 2 bases, with 13 bases sitting between them. Germline V gives CDR1 GTSNPN, CDR2 SVGIG (reference sequence). The CDR3 has 14 amino acids.